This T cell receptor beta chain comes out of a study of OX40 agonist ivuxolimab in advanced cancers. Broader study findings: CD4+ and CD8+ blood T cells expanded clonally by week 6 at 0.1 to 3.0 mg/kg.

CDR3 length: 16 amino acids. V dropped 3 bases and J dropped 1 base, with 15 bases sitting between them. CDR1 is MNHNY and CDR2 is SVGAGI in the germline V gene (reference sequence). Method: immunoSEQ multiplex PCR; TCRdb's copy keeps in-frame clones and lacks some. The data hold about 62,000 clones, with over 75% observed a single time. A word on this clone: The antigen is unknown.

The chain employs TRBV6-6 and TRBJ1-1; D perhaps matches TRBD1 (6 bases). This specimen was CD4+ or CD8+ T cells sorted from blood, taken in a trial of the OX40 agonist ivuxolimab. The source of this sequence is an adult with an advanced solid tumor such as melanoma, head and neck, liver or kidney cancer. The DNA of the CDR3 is TGTGCCAGCAGTTATCAGCGGGGGCTCCCGAACACTGAAGCTTTCTTT. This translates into CASSYQRGLPNTEAFF.